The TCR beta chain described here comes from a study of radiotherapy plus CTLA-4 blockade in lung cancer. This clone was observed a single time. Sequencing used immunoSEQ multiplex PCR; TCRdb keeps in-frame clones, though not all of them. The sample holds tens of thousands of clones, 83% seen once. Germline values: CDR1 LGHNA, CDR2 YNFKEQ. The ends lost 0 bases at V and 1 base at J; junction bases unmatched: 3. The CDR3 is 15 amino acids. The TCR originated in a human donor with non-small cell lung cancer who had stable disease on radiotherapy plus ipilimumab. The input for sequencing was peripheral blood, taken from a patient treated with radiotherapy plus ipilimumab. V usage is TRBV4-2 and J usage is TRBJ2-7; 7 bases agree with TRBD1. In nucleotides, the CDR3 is TGTGCCAGCAGCCAAGAAAGGGACAGTTCCTACGAGCAGTACTTC. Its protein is CASSQERDSSYEQYF.